Shown below are 25 T cell receptor beta chains from a single sample sequenced in a study of T-cell memory formation after mild COVID-19. Via MiXCR, TCRdb re-called the 5' RACE reads, giving one row per CDR3 protein. The sample consists of 300,000 to 400,000 distinct CDR3 sequences, approximately 13% of them appearing once. The specimen was PBMCs or a T cell subset sorted from them (not recorded which). These receptors came from a man aged 18 to 29 who had mild COVID-19 (a few samples of this study predate the infection). Cell type and time point are not known.

The chain carries TRBV14 and TRBJ2-7, with TRBD1 matching 8 bases. The V and J ends lost 1 base and 4 bases, in that order; junction bases with no gene match: 9. CDR1 and CDR2 from the germline V gene are SGHDN and FVKESK. This CDR3 contains 16 residues. The DNA of the CDR3 is TGTGCCAGCAGCCAAGCCCCGGGACAGGCAAAATACGAGCAGTACGTC. Encoded protein: CASSQAPGQAKYEQYV.

This clonotype was seen repeatedly, ten times or more. The germline gene is not matched at one end of the junction; a read error may be the cause. The chain combines TRBV7-9 with TRBJ1-1; D is perhaps TRBD1 (6 bases). The germline V gene encodes CDR1 SEHNR and CDR2 FQNEAQ (reference sequence). The CDR3 sequence is 13 residues long. The DNA for the CDR3 is TGCGCCAGCAGCCTACAGGGGAACACTGAAGCTTTCTTT. Protein: CASSLQGNTEAFF.

This chain links TRBV28 with TRBJ2-1, with TRBD2 identical over 15 bases. Trimming cost V 10 bases and J 10 bases; bases outside gene matches: 20. Germline CDR1 MDHEN, CDR2 SYDVKM. CDR3 length: 18 amino acids. CDR3 sequence reads: CATRIEGLAGGPKDEQFF. For the CDR3, the DNA is TGTGCCACCCGAATAGAAGGACTAGCGGGAGGGCCCAAAGACGAGCAGTTCTTC. Full variable domain (rest looked up from reference TRBV28 and TRBJ2-1): DVKVTQSSRYLVKRTGEKVFLECVQDMDHENMFWYRQDPGLGLRLIYFSYDVKMKEKGDIPEGYSVSREKKERFSLILESASTNQTSMYLCATRIEGLAGGPKDEQFFGPGTRLTVL.

The gene calls are TRBV5-1 and TRBJ1-1; 10 bases align to TRBD1. V gave up 5 bases and J gave up 5 bases; unmatched junction bases: 12. Germline V gives CDR1 SGHRS, CDR2 YFSETQ. The CDR3 sequence is 16 residues long. The CDR3 sequence: CASREGTGAGGTEAFF. The CDR3 DNA follows: TGCGCCAGCAGGGAGGGGACAGGGGCCGGAGGGACTGAAGCTTTCTTT.

This clonotype was recorded a few times. This sequence joins TRBV20-1 and TRBJ2-1; D is perhaps TRBD1 or TRBD2 (5 bases each). The V gene lost 3 bases and the J gene lost 10 bases, with 22 bases spanning the gap. The CDR3 is 15 residues long. CDR1 is DFQATT and CDR2 is SNEGSKA in the germline V gene (reference sequence). The DNA for the CDR3 is TGCAGTGCTAGGTTCCGGGACGACCGGTTCCGGGAGCAGTTCTTC. Translated, it gives CSARFRDDRFREQFF.

The rearrangement joins TRBV11-2 to TRBJ2-5; D is possibly TRBD2 (5 bases). V was trimmed by 2 bases and J by 5 bases, leaving 18 bases between them. The CDR3 runs to 16 residues. CDR1 is SGHAT, CDR2 FQNNGV, per germline. Here the CDR3 DNA reads TGTGCCAGCAGCTTACGCGCGGGTGTTCCCCGGGAGACCCAGTACTTC. It yields the protein CASSLRAGVPRETQYF.

The chain has TRBV20-1 and TRBJ2-5; 10 bases match TRBD1. The J segment lost 5 bases and the V segment lost 2 bases, leaving 5 bases of the junction unmatched. CDR1 and CDR2 from the germline V gene are DFQATT and SNEGSKA (reference sequence). CDR3 size: 14 residues. The CDR3 spells CSARSTGGWETQYF. The DNA for the CDR3 is TGCAGTGCTAGATCGACAGGGGGCTGGGAGACCCAGTACTTC.

This clonotype was seen only a few times. The V gene is TRBV20-1, the J gene TRBJ1-1; no clear D. The CDR3 covers 12 residues. The V and J ends lost 4 bases and 1 base respectively, with 7 bases between them. Per the germline V gene, CDR1 is DFQATT and CDR2 is SNEGSKA (reference sequence). DNA of the CDR3: TGCAGTGCTAACGAAAGGAACACTGAAGCTTTCTTT. Translated: CSANERNTEAFF.

This clonotype occurred a few times. The chain employs TRBV5-1 and TRBJ2-3, with 12 nucleotides matching TRBD2. CDR1 is SGHRS, CDR2 YFSETQ, per germline. The V gene end was trimmed by 3 bases and the J gene end by 4 bases; junction bases not matched to a gene: 6. The CDR3 has 16 residues. CDR3 nucleotides: TGCGCCAGCAGCTCATCTAGCGGGGGGGCCGCAGATACGCAGTATTTT. Translating it yields CASSSSSGGAADTQYF.

This clonotype was detected a few times. The chain links TRBV12-5 to TRBJ1-1; tentatively, D is TRBD1 (6 bases). Between the trimmed V and J ends, which lost 0 bases and 1 base, there was a span of 12 bases. The CDR3 extends over 16 amino acids. Per germline, CDR1 LGHNT and CDR2 FRNRAP. In DNA form, the CDR3 reads TGTGCTAGTGGTTTGGTTACACTGACAGGGAACACTGAAGCTTTCTTT. Its translation is CASGLVTLTGNTEAFF.

The rearrangement links TRBV7-9 to TRBJ2-7, with D possibly being TRBD2 (6 bases). The CDR3 is 12 residues long. Germline CDR1 is SEHNR and CDR2 is FQNEAQ (reference sequence). V was shortened by 6 bases and J by 7 bases, with 13 bases between the two germline ends. CDR3 sequence (DNA): TGTGCCAGCAGGGGGGGAACGTGGGAGCAGTACGTC. This sequence encodes CASRGGTWEQYV.

This chain uses TRBV7-2 with TRBJ1-5; D is ambiguous. The length of the CDR3 is 13 residues. Germline CDR1 is SGHTA and CDR2 is FQGNSA. Trimming left V 2 bases short and J 4 bases short, with 6 bases between. CDR3 in DNA: TGTGCCAGCAGCTTACACCAGAATCAGCCCCAGCATTTT. Translating gives CASSLHQNQPQHF.

This clonotype was detected ten times or more. V usage is TRBV15 and J usage is TRBJ2-1; 9 nucleotides line up with TRBD2. The CDR3 is made up of 15 amino acids. Germline V gives CDR1 LNHNV, CDR2 YYDKDF (reference sequence). V was pared by 5 bases and J by 4 bases, with 6 bases of the junction left unmatched. CDR3 coding DNA: TGTGCCACCAGCCTGGGACTAGCAGATTACAATGAGCAGTTCTTC. This codes for CATSLGLADYNEQFF. Supplemented by reference TRBV15 and TRBJ2-1, the full variable domain reads DAMVIQNPRYQVTQFGKPVTLSCSQTLNHNVMYWYQQKSSQAPKLLFHYYDKDFNNEADTPDNFQSRRPNTSFCFLDIRSPGLGDTAMYLCATSLGLADYNEQFFGPGTRLTVL.

The V and J genes are TRBV7-2 and TRBJ2-7; a possible D gene is TRBD1 (6 bases). This CDR3 region has 15 residues. Germline-derived CDR1 and CDR2 are SGHTA and FQGNSA. The germline V and J ends were trimmed by 5 bases and 3 bases, with 17 bases remaining between them. The CDR3 region has the DNA TGTGCCAGCAGCCTGCAGGGGAAATCTAGCTACGAGCAGTACTTC. Translating it yields CASSLQGKSSYEQYF. Using reference TRBV7-2 and TRBJ2-7 for the parts outside the CDR3, the full variable domain is GAGVSQSPSNKVTEKGKDVELRCDPISGHTALYWYRQSLGQGLEFLIYFQGNSAPDKSGLPSDRFSAERTGGSVSTLTIQRTQQEDSAVYLCASSLQGKSSYEQYFGPGTRLTVT.

This clonotype was seen a few times. The chain joins TRBV28 to TRBJ2-1; possibly TRBD1 for D (7 bases). Trimming took off 2 bases at V and 4 bases at J, with 12 bases between the two ends. The length of the CDR3 is 15 residues. CDR1 MDHEN and CDR2 SYDVKM come from the germline V gene. CDR3: CASSLGQGGYNEQFF. The CDR3 region has the DNA TGTGCCAGCAGTTTAGGTCAGGGGGGATACAATGAGCAGTTCTTC.

The gene calls are TRBV20-1 and TRBJ2-3, with TRBD2 as a possible D gene (5 bases). Germline lookup yields CDR1 DFQATT and CDR2 SNEGSKA (reference sequence). The V gene lost 0 bases and the J gene lost 4 bases, with 23 bases spanning the gap. The CDR3 covers 18 residues. CDR3 nucleotide sequence: TGCAGTGCTAGAGATCACGGGGTGAAAAGGGTGGGAGCAGATACGCAGTATTTT. It codes for CSARDHGVKRVGADTQYF.

This chain links TRBV9 with TRBJ2-3; tentative D call: TRBD1 (6 bases). Trimming left V 4 bases short and J 2 bases short, with 17 bases between. The germline V gene has CDR1 SGDLS and CDR2 YYNGEE. This CDR3 comprises 16 residues. CDR3 in DNA: TGTGCCAGCAGCCCACCGTTACAGGGTGCCACAGATACGCAGTATTTT. It yields the protein CASSPPLQGATDTQYF.

Only a few counts were recorded for this clonotype. J is TRBJ2-1 and V is TRBV4-3, with D unclear. Germline-derived CDR1 and CDR2 are LGHNA and YSLEER. Trimming left V 0 bases short and J 2 bases short, with 2 bases between. CDR3 length: 13 residues. The CDR3 coding sequence is TGCGCCAGCAGCCAAGAACCCTACAATGAGCAGTTCTTC. Encoded protein: CASSQEPYNEQFF.

This clonotype was seen repeatedly, ten times or more. This chain joins TRBV28 and TRBJ1-1, with D perhaps matching TRBD1 (5 bases). CDR1 is MDHEN and CDR2 is SYDVKM in the germline V gene. The CDR3 has 12 amino acids. The V and J ends lost 3 bases and 7 bases respectively, with 9 bases between them. The CDR3 DNA is TGTGCCAGCAGTTTTCGGGGGAGTGAAGCTTTCTTT. Translated, it gives CASSFRGSEAFF.

The chain uses TRBV25-1 and TRBJ1-2; 9 bases fit TRBD1. V shed 3 bases, J shed 4 bases, and the junction held 6 bases outside the gene matches. Germline V gene lookup returns CDR1 MGHDK and CDR2 SYGVNS. CDR3 length: 15 amino acids. The CDR3 is CASSDHPTGGYGYTF. In DNA form, the CDR3 reads TGTGCCAGCAGTGACCACCCGACAGGGGGCTATGGCTACACCTTC.

The chain carries TRBV20-1 and TRBJ1-6; tentatively, D is TRBD1 (5 bases). The CDR3 is 15 residues long. Germline values: CDR1 DFQATT, CDR2 SNEGSKA (reference sequence). V was shortened by 6 bases and J by 0 bases, with 12 bases between the two germline ends. In nucleotides, the CDR3 is TGCAGTGCAAAGCAGGGTAGCTCCTATAATTCACCCCTCCACTTT. Protein product: CSAKQGSSYNSPLHF.

The V and J genes are TRBV7-2 and TRBJ1-2, with TRBD1 matching over 7 bases. The CDR3 is 17 residues long. Germline trimming cut 5 bases from V and 4 bases from J; bases unmatched to any gene: 16. The germline gives CDR1 SGHTA, CDR2 FQGNSA. The CDR3 DNA is TGTGCCAGCAGCAATTACGGTGCAGGGGGATCCCCCTATGGCTACACCTTC. As protein: CASSNYGAGGSPYGYTF.

V is TRBV29-1 and J is TRBJ2-2; D remains ambiguous. The CDR3 totals 14 residues. V gave up 4 bases and J gave up 4 bases, with 13 bases separating them. Germline CDR1 is SQVTM and CDR2 is ANQGSEA. The DNA of the CDR3 is TGCAGCGTTGGAATGGGCCGTGGCACCGGGGAGCTGTTTTTT. It yields the protein CSVGMGRGTGELFF.

This rearrangement joins TRBV28 to TRBJ2-4; D unresolved. The CDR3 loop spans 14 amino acids. With 9 bases removed from V and 4 bases from J, the gap between germline ends came to 16 bases. Germline values: CDR1 MDHEN, CDR2 SYDVKM. Here the CDR3 reads CASTPGYPKNIQYF. CDR3 nucleotide sequence: TGTGCCAGTACACCTGGGTATCCAAAAAACATTCAGTACTTC. The whole variable domain, remainder taken from reference TRBV28 and TRBJ2-4, is DVKVTQSSRYLVKRTGEKVFLECVQDMDHENMFWYRQDPGLGLRLIYFSYDVKMKEKGDIPEGYSVSREKKERFSLILESASTNQTSMYLCASTPGYPKNIQYFGAGTRLSVL.

In this sample, this clonotype turned up a few times. V is TRBV7-2 and J is TRBJ1-5; 8 nucleotides line up with TRBD1. The CDR3 totals 15 residues. J was trimmed by 5 bases and V by 1 base; bases with no gene match: 4. Germline CDR1 is SGHTA and CDR2 is FQGNSA. For the CDR3, the DNA is TGTGCCAGCAGCTTAGGAGACAGGGGTTATCAGCCCCAGCATTTT. It codes for CASSLGDRGYQPQHF. Drawing the rest from reference TRBV7-2 and TRBJ1-5, the complete variable domain is GAGVSQSPSNKVTEKGKDVELRCDPISGHTALYWYRQSLGQGLEFLIYFQGNSAPDKSGLPSDRFSAERTGGSVSTLTIQRTQQEDSAVYLCASSLGDRGYQPQHFGDGTRLSIL.